This T cell receptor (beta chain) was obtained from a study of shared clonotypes between healthy human individuals. Study in general: There were three CD4 naive, three CD4 memory, two CD8 naive and one CD8 memory plates per donor.

Points from the study as a whole: Blood was the only sampled material, and tissue repertoires likely differ.

A word on this clone: What it binds is not known.

Germline lookup yields CDR1 WSHSY and CDR2 SAAADI. The J segment lost 5 bases and the V segment lost 2 bases, leaving 10 bases of the junction unmatched. The CDR3 is 17 residues long. CD4+ cell separation produced CD45RA+ naive and CD45RA-negative memory subsets. The assay was immunoSEQ multiplex PCR, and TCRdb's table has in-frame clones only and misses some. The sample holds fewer than 1.4 million clones, 75% to 85% seen once. The specimen was memory CD4+ T cells from PBMCs. Indicated subset: CD45RA-negative fraction. This TCR was sampled from a man aged 18-30 years in good health. Some clones in this sample may be carry-over from other donors' samples. The chain links TRBV10-2 to TRBJ2-1; 9 bases are shared with TRBD2. In DNA form, the CDR3 reads TGCGCCAGCAGTGAGAACCGCGGGAGGGCCTCAGACAATGAGCAGTTCTTC. The encoded protein is CASSENRGRASDNEQFF.